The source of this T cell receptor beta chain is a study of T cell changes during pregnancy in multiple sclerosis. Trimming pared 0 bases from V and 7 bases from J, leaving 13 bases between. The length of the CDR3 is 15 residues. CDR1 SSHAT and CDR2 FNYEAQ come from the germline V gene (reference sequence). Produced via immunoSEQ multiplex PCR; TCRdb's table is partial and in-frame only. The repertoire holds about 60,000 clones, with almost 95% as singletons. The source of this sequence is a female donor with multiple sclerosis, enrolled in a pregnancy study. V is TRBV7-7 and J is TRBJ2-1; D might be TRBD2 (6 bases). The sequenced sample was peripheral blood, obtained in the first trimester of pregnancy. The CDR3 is CASSLARGANNEQFF. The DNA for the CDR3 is TGTGCCAGCAGCTTAGCGCGCGGGGCGAATAATGAGCAGTTCTTC. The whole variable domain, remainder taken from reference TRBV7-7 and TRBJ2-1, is GAGVSQSPRYKVTKRGQDVTLRCDPISSHATLYWYQQALGQGPEFLTYFNYEAQPDKSGLPSDRFSAERPEGSISTLTIQRTEQRDSAMYRCASSLARGANNEQFFGPGTRLTVL.